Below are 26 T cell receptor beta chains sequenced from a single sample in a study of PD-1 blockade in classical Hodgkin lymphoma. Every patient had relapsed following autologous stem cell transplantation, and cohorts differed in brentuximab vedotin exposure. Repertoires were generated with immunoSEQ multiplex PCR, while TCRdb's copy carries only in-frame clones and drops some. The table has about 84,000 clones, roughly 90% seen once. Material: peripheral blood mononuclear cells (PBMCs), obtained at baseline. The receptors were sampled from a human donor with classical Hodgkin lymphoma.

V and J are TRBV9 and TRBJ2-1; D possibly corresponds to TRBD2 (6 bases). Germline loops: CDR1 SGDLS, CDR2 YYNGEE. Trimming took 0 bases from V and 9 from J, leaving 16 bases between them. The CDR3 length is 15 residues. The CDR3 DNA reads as TGTGCCAGCAGCGTAGTAGGTCCGGGGCGGGGTGAGCAGTTCTTC. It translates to CASSVVGPGRGEQFF.

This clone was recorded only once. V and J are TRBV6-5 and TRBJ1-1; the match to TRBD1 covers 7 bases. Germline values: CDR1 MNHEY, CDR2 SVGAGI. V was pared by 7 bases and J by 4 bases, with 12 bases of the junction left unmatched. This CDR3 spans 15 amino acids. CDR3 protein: CASTPGGSRVTEAFF. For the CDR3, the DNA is TGTGCCAGCACTCCAGGGGGATCTCGGGTCACTGAAGCTTTCTTT.

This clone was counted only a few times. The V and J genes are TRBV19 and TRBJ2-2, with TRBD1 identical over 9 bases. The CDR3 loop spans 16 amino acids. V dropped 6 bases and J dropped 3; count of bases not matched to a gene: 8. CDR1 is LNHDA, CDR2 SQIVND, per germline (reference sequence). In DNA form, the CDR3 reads TGTGCCAGTAGCACCCCACAGGGGGCTTACACCGGGGAGCTGTTTTTT. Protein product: CASSTPQGAYTGELFF.

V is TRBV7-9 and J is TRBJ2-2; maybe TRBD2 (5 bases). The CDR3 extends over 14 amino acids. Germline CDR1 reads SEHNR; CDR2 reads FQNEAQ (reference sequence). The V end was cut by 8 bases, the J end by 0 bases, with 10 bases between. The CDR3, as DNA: TGTGCCAGCGGTAGCGCCCCGAACACCGGGGAGCTGTTTTTT. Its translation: CASGSAPNTGELFF. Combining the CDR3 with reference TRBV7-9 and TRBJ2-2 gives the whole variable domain DTGVSQNPRHKITKRGQNVTFRCDPISEHNRLYWYRQTLGQGPEFLTYFQNEAQLEKSRLLSDRFSAERPKGSFSTLEIQRTEQGDSAMYLCASGSAPNTGELFFGEGSRLTVL.

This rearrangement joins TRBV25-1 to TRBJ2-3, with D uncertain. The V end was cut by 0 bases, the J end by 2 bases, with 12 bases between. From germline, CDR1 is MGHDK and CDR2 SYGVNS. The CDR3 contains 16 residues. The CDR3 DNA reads TGTGCCAGCAGTGAATATGACCCCGGAGACACAGATACGCAGTATTTT. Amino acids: CASSEYDPGDTDTQYF.

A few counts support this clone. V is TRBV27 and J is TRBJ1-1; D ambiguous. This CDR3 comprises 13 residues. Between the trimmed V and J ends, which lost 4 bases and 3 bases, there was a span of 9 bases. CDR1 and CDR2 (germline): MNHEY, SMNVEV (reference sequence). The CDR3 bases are TGTGCCAGCAGTTATGTCGGCGACACTGAAGCTTTCTTT. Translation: CASSYVGDTEAFF.

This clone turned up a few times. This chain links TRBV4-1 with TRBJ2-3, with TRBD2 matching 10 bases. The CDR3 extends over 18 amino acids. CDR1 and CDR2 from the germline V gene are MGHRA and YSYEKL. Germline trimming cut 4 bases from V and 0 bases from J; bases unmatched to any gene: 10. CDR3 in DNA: TGCGCCAGCAGCCTACTCAACTCACTAGCGGGAAGCACAGATACGCAGTATTTT. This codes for CASSLLNSLAGSTDTQYF.

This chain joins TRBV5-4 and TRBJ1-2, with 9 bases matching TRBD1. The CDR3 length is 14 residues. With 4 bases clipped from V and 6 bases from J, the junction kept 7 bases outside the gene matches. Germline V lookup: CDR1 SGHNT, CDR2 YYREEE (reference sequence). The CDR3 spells CASSPRDRVDGYTF. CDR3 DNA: TGTGCCAGCAGCCCTCGGGACAGGGTAGATGGCTACACCTTC.

CDR3 nucleotides: TGCGCCAGCAGCTTGTTGGTGCCGGGACTAGCGGCCTCCGACTCCTACGAGCAGTACTTC. This gives the protein CASSLLVPGLAASDSYEQYF. V gene TRBV5-1 combines with J gene TRBJ2-7; TRBD2 agrees at 11 bases. The germline V gene encodes CDR1 SGHRS and CDR2 YFSETQ. This CDR3 is built from 20 residues. Trimming at V came to 1 base and at J to 0 bases, leaving 15 bases not matched to a gene.

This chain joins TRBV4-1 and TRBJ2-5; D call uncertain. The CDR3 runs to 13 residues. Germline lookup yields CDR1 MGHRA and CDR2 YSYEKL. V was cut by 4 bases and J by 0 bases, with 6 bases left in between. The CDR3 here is CASSREYQETQYF. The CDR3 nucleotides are TGCGCCAGCAGCCGTGAGTACCAAGAGACCCAGTACTTC.

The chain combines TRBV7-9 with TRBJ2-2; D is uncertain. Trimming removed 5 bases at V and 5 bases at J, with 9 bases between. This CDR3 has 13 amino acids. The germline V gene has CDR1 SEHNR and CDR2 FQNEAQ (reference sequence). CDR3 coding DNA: TGTGCCAGCAGCCCAATGAAGACCGGGGAGCTGTTTTTT. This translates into CASSPMKTGELFF.

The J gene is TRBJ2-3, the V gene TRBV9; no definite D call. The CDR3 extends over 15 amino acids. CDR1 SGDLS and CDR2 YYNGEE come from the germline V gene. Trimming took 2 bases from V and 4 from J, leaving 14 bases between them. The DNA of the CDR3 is TGTGCCAGCAGCGTCAACAAGGAACCCCCAGATACGCAGTATTTT. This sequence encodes CASSVNKEPPDTQYF.

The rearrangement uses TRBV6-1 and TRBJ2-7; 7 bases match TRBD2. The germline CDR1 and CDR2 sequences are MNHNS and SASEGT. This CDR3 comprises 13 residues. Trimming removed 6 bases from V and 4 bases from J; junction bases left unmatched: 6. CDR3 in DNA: TGTGCCAGCAGATGGAGGGAGGGATACGAGCAGTACTTC. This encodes CASRWREGYEQYF.

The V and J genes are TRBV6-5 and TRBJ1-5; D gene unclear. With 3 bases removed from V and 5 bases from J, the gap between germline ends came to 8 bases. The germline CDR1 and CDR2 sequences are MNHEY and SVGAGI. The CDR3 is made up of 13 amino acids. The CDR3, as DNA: TGTGCCAGCAGTTATCAGGTAGATCAGCCCCAGCATTTT. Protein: CASSYQVDQPQHF.

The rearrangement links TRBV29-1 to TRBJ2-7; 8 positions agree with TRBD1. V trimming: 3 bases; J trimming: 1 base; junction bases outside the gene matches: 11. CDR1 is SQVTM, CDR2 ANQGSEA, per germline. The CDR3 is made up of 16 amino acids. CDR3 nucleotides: TGCAGCGTTGACGAAGGATGGACAGGGAATTCCTACGAGCAGTACTTC. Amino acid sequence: CSVDEGWTGNSYEQYF.

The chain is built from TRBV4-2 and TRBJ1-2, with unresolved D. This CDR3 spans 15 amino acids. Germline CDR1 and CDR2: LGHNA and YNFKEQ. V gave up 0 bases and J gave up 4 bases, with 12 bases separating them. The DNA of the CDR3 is TGTGCCAGCAGCCAAGATCTTGGCAGCATCTATGGCTACACCTTC. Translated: CASSQDLGSIYGYTF.

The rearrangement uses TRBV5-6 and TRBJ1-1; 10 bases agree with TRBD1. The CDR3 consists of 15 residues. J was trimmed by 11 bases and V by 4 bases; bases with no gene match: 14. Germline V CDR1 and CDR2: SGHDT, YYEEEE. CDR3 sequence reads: CASSLAQGTGVRAFF. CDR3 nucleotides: TGTGCCAGCAGCCTGGCCCAAGGGACAGGGGTTCGCGCTTTCTTT.

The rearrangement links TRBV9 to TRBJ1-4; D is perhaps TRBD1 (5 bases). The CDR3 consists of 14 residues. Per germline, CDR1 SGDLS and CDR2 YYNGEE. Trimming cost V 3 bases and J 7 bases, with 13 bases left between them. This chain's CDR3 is CASSAQATSEKLFF. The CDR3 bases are TGTGCCAGCAGCGCACAGGCTACGAGTGAAAAACTGTTTTTT.

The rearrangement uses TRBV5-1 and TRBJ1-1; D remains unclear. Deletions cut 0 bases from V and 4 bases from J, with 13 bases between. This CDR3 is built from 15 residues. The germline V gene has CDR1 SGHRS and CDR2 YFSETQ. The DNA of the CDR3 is TGCGCCAGCAGCTTGGTGGCCACTAGCCTCACTGAAGCTTTCTTT. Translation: CASSLVATSLTEAFF.

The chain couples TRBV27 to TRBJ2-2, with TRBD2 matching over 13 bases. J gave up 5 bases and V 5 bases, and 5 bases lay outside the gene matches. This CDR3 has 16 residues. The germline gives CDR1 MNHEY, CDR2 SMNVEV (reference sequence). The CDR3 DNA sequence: TGTGCCAGCAGTCTTGGACTAGCGGGAGTAACCGGGGAGCTGTTTTTT. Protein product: CASSLGLAGVTGELFF.

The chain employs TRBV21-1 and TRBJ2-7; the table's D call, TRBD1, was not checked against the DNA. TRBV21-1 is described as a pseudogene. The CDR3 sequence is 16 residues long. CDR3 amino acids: CASSKDWTRSSYEQYF. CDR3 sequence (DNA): TGTGCCAGCAGCAAAGACTGGACAAGGTCGTCCTACGAGCAGTACTTC.

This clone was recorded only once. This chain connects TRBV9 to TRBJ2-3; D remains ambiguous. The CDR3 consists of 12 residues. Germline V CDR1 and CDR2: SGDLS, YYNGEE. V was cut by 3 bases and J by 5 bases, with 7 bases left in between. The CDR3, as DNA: TGTGCCAGCAGCGCAGAACTAGATACGCAGTATTTT. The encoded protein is CASSAELDTQYF.

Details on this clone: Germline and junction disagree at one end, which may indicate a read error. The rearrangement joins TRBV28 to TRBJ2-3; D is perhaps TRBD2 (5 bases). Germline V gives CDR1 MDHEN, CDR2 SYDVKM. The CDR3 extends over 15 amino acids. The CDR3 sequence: CASSLSPPSRDTQYF. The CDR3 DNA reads TGTGCCAGCAGTTTATCCCCCCCTAGCAGAGATACGCAGTATTTT.

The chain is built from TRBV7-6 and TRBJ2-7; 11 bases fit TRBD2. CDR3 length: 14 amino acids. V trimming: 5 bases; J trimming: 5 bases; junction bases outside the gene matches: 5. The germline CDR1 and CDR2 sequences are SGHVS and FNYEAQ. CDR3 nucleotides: TGTGCCAGCAGCGTACTAGCGGGAGTCGACGAGCAGTACTTC. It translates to CASSVLAGVDEQYF. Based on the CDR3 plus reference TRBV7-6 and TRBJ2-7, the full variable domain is GAGVSQSPRYKVTKRGQDVALRCDPISGHVSLYWYRQALGQGPEFLTYFNYEAQQDKSGLPNDRFSAERPEGSISTLTIQRTEQRDSAMYRCASSVLAGVDEQYFGPGTRLTVT.

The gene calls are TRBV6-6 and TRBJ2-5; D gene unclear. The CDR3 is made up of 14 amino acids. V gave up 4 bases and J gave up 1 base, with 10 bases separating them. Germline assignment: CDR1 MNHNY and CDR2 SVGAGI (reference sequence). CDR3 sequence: CASSSPSLQETQYF. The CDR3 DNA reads TGTGCCAGCAGTTCCCCATCTCTCCAAGAGACCCAGTACTTC.

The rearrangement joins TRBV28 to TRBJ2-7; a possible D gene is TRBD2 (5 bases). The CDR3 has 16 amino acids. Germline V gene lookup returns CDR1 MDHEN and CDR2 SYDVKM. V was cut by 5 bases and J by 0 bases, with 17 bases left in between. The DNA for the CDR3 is TGTGCCAGCAGTGTTCCGCGGGCGGGCCTCTCCTACGAGCAGTACTTC. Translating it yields CASSVPRAGLSYEQYF.